These T cell receptor beta chains were read from a single sample in a study of T cell responses to AZD1222 COVID-19 vaccine. This table comes from immunoSEQ multiplex PCR, and its TCRdb copy is limited to in-frame clones, with some not included. Of about 180,000 clones in the sample, approximately 86% were seen once. Here the sequenced sample was peripheral blood, taken on day 0 of AZD1222 vaccination. These receptors were obtained from an adult in good health. Both conserved end residues are part of each CDR3. The D gene is left open where the match is weak. The listing skips clone size in some rows; elsewhere it reads once, few, many or a size class.

abundance	d_gene	v_gene	j_gene	CDR3aa	CDR3nt
-	-	TRBV29-1	TRBJ1-2	CSVVARGTNYGYTF	TGCAGCGTTGTAGCGCGGGGGACTAACTATGGCTACACCTTC
once	TRBD1	TRBV7-9	TRBJ2-2	CASSKPGQGRNTGELFF	TGTGCCAGCAGCAAACCGGGACAGGGGAGAAACACCGGGGAGCTGTTTTTT
-	-	TRBV7-2	TRBJ1-2	CASSLAYMEGYTF	TGTGCCAGCAGCTTAGCGTACATGGAAGGCTACACCTTC
-	TRBD1	TRBV6-4	TRBJ1-6	CASSALAGTGGSHSPLHF	TGTGCCAGCAGTGCCCTTGCCGGGACAGGGGGAAGTCATTCACCCCTCCACTTT
few	TRBD2	TRBV7-2	TRBJ2-7	CASSLGAGGLYEQYF	TGTGCCAGCAGCTTAGGGGCGGGGGGCCTCTACGAGCAGTACTTC
-	TRBD2	TRBV7-2	TRBJ2-2	CASRGSGVPSTGELFF	TGTGCCAGCAGGGGTAGCGGGGTTCCTTCCACCGGGGAGCTGTTTTTT
-	-	TRBV29-1	TRBJ2-3	CSVAGQNTDTQYF	TGCAGCGTCGCCGGACAAAACACAGATACGCAGTATTTT
-	TRBD1	TRBV7-2	TRBJ2-3	CASSRQGAGGTDTQYF	TGTGCCAGCAGTCGTCAGGGGGCGGGCGGCACAGATACGCAGTATTTT
-	TRBD1	TRBV7-3	TRBJ1-1	CASSVDRVSTEAFF	TGTGCCAGCAGCGTGGACAGGGTAAGCACTGAAGCTTTCTTT
-	-	TRBV7-9	TRBJ1-4	CASSLASAGANEKLFF	TGTGCCAGCAGCTTAGCTTCGGCAGGGGCAAATGAAAAACTGTTTTTT
-	-	TRBV6-1	TRBJ1-4	CASSEPAWGLNEKLFF	TGTGCCAGCAGTGAACCCGCGTGGGGGCTGAATGAAAAACTGTTTTTT
-	-	TRBV7-6	TRBJ2-6	CGSGGWANVLTF	TGTGGGTCGGGGGGCTGGGCCAACGTCCTGACTTTC
-	-	TRBV4-3	TRBJ2-5	CASSHHIQGRETQYF	TGCGCCAGCAGCCATCATATCCAGGGCCGAGAGACCCAGTACTTC
-	TRBD2	TRBV10-3	TRBJ2-1	CAIKVKETSGDNEQFF	TGTGCCATCAAGGTTAAGGAGACTAGCGGAGACAATGAGCAGTTCTTC
once	TRBD2	TRBV5-4	TRBJ2-6	CASSPRMGLRGANVLTF	TGTGCCAGCAGCCCCCGGATGGGACTACGCGGGGCCAACGTCCTGACTTTC
-	-	TRBV19	TRBJ1-1	CASSFGQNTEAFF	TGTGCCAGTAGTTTCGGCCAGAACACTGAAGCTTTCTTT
-	-	TRBV27	TRBJ1-4	CASSHSAIRITKNEKLFF	TGTGCCAGCAGCCATTCAGCGATCCGAATTACTAAGAATGAAAAACTGTTTTTT
-	-	TRBV3-1/TRBV3-2	TRBJ2-2	CASSPLDTGELFF	TGTGCCAGCAGTCCCCTGGATACCGGGGAGCTGTTTTTT
-	-	TRBV6-2/TRBV6-3	TRBJ1-2	CASSYSGGTNYGYTF	TGTGCCAGCAGTTACTCGGGAGGCACTAACTATGGCTACACCTTC
once	TRBD1	TRBV7-2	TRBJ1-6	CASSLKAGGNSYNSPLHF	TGTGCCAGCAGCTTAAAGGCAGGGGGCAACTCCTATAATTCACCCCTCCACTTT
-	-	TRBV13	TRBJ1-1	CASSLGGKTEAFF	TGTGCCAGCAGCTTAGGGGGAAAGACTGAAGCTTTCTTT
once	-	TRBV6-5	TRBJ1-1	CASRGWDTEAFF	TGTGCCAGCAGAGGGTGGGACACTGAAGCTTTCTTT
once	TRBD1	TRBV2	TRBJ1-2	CASSPGQNYGYTF	TGTGCCAGCAGTCCGGGACAGAACTATGGCTACACCTTC
once	-	TRBV4-3	TRBJ1-5	CASSGGAGLGQPQHF	TGCGCCAGCAGCGGCGGTGCGGGACTTGGACAGCCCCAGCATTTT
once	TRBD2	TRBV27	TRBJ2-1	CASSSILAGGPYNEQFF	TGTGCCAGCAGTTCCATACTAGCGGGAGGGCCCTACAATGAGCAGTTCTTC
-	-	TRBV13	TRBJ2-7	CASSQTGSYEQYF	TGTGCCAGCAGCCAGACAGGCTCCTACGAGCAGTACTTC
-	TRBD1	TRBV24-1	TRBJ2-1	CATSRGGPRPNEQFF	TGTGCCACCTCGAGAGGGGGCCCTCGGCCCAATGAGCAGTTCTTC
-	-	TRBV25-1	TRBJ2-1	CASSEPPLDNEQFF	TGTGCCAGCAGTGAGCCCCCCCTAGACAATGAGCAGTTCTTC
-	TRBD1	TRBV27	TRBJ2-1	CASRQGGTEQFF	TGTGCCAGCAGACAGGGGGGAACAGAGCAGTTCTTC
-	-	TRBV6-4	TRBJ1-2	CASSRDPSALYGYTF	TGTGCCAGCTCCCGGGACCCCTCTGCCCTTTATGGCTACACCTTC
-	TRBD2	TRBV7-8	TRBJ2-3	CASSFPSGSTDTQYF	TGTGCCAGCAGTTTCCCTAGCGGGAGTACAGATACGCAGTATTTT
-	-	TRBV5-1	TRBJ2-5	CASSFLPETQYF	TGCGCCAGCAGCTTTTTGCCGGAGACCCAGTACTTC
-	-	TRBV3-1/TRBV3-2	TRBJ1-5	CASSQAIKGQPQHF	TGTGCCAGCAGCCAGGCAATCAAGGGTCAGCCCCAGCATTTT
-	-	TRBV7-2	TRBJ2-1	CASSPRTNGNEQFF	TGTGCCAGCAGCCCTCGGACTAACGGCAATGAGCAGTTCTTC
-	-	TRBV5-1	TRBJ2-7	CASSLEAGTYEQYF	TGCGCCAGCAGCTTGGAGGCAGGGACCTACGAGCAGTACTTC
-	-	TRBV10-1	TRBJ2-1	CASSESVLASEQFF	TGCGCCAGCAGTGAGTCGGTTCTAGCCAGTGAGCAGTTCTTC
-	-	TRBV27	TRBJ1-1	CASSSLPGQAFF	TGTGCCAGCAGTTCCCTCCCCGGGCAAGCTTTCTTT
-	TRBD2	TRBV5-1	TRBJ2-2	CASSLESWTSATGELFF	TGCGCCAGCAGCTTGGAATCGTGGACTAGCGCGACCGGGGAGCTGTTTTTT